This T cell receptor (beta chain) stems from a study of Ad26.COV2.S vaccination and SARS-CoV-2 variants. Sequencing was performed with immunoSEQ multiplex PCR; in TCRdb, only in-frame clones are kept and a portion is missing. The data show about 480,000 clones, with approximately 90% seen just once and about 13% held by the top ten. Noted treatment: about 20 received Ad26.COV2.S at low or high dose, single or two shots; roughly five received placebo; per-sample allocation not given. After the first vaccine or placebo injection, samples were drawn on day 63. This clone was observed a single time. Trimming took off 5 bases at V and 12 bases at J, with 11 bases between the two ends. This CDR3 is 12 amino acids long.

The specimen comprised peripheral blood, sampled in a trial of Ad26.COV2.S vaccine versus placebo. The chain combines TRBV12-3 or TRBV12-4 with TRBJ1-6; D is unresolved. The receptor's source is a person aged 18-60 years who received the Ad26.COV2.S COVID-19 vaccine or a placebo. The CDR3 coding sequence is TGTGCCAGCAGTGGCGGGAAGGAACCCCTCCACTTT. It specifies CASSGGKEPLHF.